This TCR beta chain was documented in a study of vaccination effects on CD4 cells after COVID-19 (dated by TCRdb to between 2021 and 2024). General notes on the study: To identify antigen-specific CD4+ T cell clonotypes by their expansion, the ViraFEST assay first stimulated PBMC with viral peptide pools and then applied TCR sequencing. Post-vaccine samples across the study were collected a median of 72 days after the second dose, with a range of 14 to 241. Roughly 2.1 million PBMC per well were cultured in IMDM with around 5% human AB serum, 10 IU/ml IL-2 and gentamicin, plus 10 ug/ml peptides. In both COVID-19 convalescent patients and infection-naive vaccine recipients, the study compared SARS-CoV-2 spike-specific CD4+ TCR repertoires from before mRNA vaccination with those from after it. The full study included roughly 10 COVID-19 convalescent patients and several SARS-CoV-2-naive healthy vaccine recipients. The Oncomine TCR Beta short-read assay on an Illumina iSeq 100 was used to sequence cultures from other donors in the study.

Sequences SNHLY (CDR1) and FYNNEI (CDR2) are obtained from the germline V gene. There are 16 amino acids in the CDR3, from cysteine to phenylalanine inclusive. Just the 48-base CDR3 DNA is kept, in frame starting at base 1. Clipping removes 1 base from V and 4 bases from J, with 5 as the unmatched junction base count. Remarks on this clone: The target of this receptor is not known. There are no base qualities to consult, and no much larger clone falls within one base.

Receptors were amplified or captured by the immunoSEQ multiplex PCR assay. DNA from the cultured and isolated CD4+ T cells underwent TCR beta CDR3 sequencing. The authors' analysis ran thus. Non-productive TCR sequences were removed, reads were trimmed to the CDR3 region, and CDR3s of at least 7 amino acids were retained. Antigen-specific clonotypes were identified using the MANAFEST web app by comparison of expansion in peptide wells against reference cultures. Positive clones required FDR<0.05 expansion versus reference and all other wells, odds ratio above 5, and frequency above 0.1% in two replicate wells. A clonotype was defined as cross-reactive if the clonotype was significantly expanded both in SARS-CoV-2 spike wells and in at least one common cold coronavirus spike condition. CDR3 similarity was assessed by Levenshtein distance using the stringdist R package, and unrooted trees were constructed with ape in R 3.6.1. TCRdb obtained this table from immuneACCESS and retained in-frame rearrangements with V and J assigned. These tables miss some clones; where compared with another copy, unresolved V genes account for less than half of the shortfall, and the remainder is unexplained. V and J calls plus clone size are reproduced from that table; the DNA served to infer D and trimming. The sample profile shows 30,000 or so clones; around two thirds of them were found once. The ten largest clonotypes hold more than 13% of the sample.

Results the study describes overall, beyond this receptor: In healthy vaccine recipients, vaccine-induced clones were almost all SARS-CoV-2 mono-reactive, with only 1 of 255 being cross-reactive with common cold coronaviruses. The study was limited by a small number of convalescent patients and lacked early post-infection timepoints. At late post-vaccination timepoints, both infection-induced and vaccine-induced clones showed marked clonal contraction, consistent with waning T cell responses.

After less than 13 days of culture, CD4+ T cells were isolated with the EasySep CD4+ T cell isolation kit. Each participant received two doses of an mRNA SARS-CoV-2 vaccine, either BNT162b2 or mRNA-1273. None of the healthy vaccine recipients had a prior SARS-CoV-2 infection, which was confirmed by nucleocapsid antibody tests that came back negative both before and after vaccination. Half of the culture medium was replaced with fresh IL-2-containing medium on days 3 and 7. Unless otherwise noted, each peptide stimulation condition was cultured in triplicate wells. PBMC were separated from whole blood using Ficoll-Paque Plus gradient centrifugation and were then either cryopreserved at -140C or used fresh. The QIAamp micro DNA kit was used to extract genomic DNA from the cultured CD4+ T cells.

This sequence was found in a human donor who received a COVID-19 vaccine. The chain is encoded by TRBV2 joined to TRBJ2-1; the junction holds 9 bases that match TRBD1. This material consisted of CD4+ T cells from PBMCs cultured without peptide, taken after COVID-19 vaccination. The CDR3: CASSEEGTGRYNEQFF. The nucleotides read TGTGCCAGCAGTGAAGAAGGGACAGGGCGGTACAATGAGCAGTTCTTC.